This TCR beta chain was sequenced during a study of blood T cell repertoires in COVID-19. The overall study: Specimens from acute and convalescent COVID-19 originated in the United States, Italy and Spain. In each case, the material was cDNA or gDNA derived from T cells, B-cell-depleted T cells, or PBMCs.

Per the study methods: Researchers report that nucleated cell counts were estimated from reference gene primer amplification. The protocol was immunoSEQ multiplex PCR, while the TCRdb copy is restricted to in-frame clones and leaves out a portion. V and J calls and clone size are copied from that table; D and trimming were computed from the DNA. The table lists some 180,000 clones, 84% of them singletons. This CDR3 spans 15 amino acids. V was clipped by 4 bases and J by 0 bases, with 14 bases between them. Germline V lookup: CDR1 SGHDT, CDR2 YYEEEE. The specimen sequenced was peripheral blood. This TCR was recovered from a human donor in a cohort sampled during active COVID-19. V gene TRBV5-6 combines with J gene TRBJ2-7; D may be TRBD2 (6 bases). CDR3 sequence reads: CASSPDYGGSYEQYF. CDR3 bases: TGTGCCAGCAGCCCTGACTACGGGGGCTCCTACGAGCAGTACTTC.